This entry lists 21 T cell receptor beta chains sequenced from one sample in a study of breast tumors, draining lymph nodes, adjacent tissues. Samples came from axillary lymph nodes draining the breast cancer. MiXCR, applied by TCRdb to the multiplex PCR reads, yields one record per CDR3 protein. Among 130,000 or so distinct CDR3 sequences listed, 32% were seen once. What was sequenced was axillary lymph node tissue. Every receptor here comes from a female donor with breast cancer. Some clones in this sample may be carry-over from other donors' samples.

This clonotype was counted ten times or more. Germline and junction disagree at one end, which may indicate a read error. This chain uses TRBV20-1 with TRBJ2-5; D not resolved. Germline assignment: CDR1 DFQATT and CDR2 SNEGSKA (reference sequence). CDR3 length: 11 amino acids. CDR3 sequence: CSVGRQESQYF. DNA for the CDR3: TGCAGTGTGGGCAGACAAGAGTCCCAGTACTTC.

This clonotype came up many times. The chain links TRBV5-4 to TRBJ2-5; D call uncertain. V gave up 1 base and J gave up 2 bases, with 9 bases separating them. The germline V gene encodes CDR1 SGHNT and CDR2 YYREEE (reference sequence). The CDR3 runs 14 residues. The CDR3, as DNA: TGTGCCAGCAGCTTGTTTCAGAGACAAGAGACCCAGTACTTC. Protein sequence: CASSLFQRQETQYF. Full variable domain (remainder filled in from reference TRBV5-4 and TRBJ2-5): ETGVTQSPTHLIKTRGQQVTLRCSSQSGHNTVSWYQQALGQGPQFIFQYYREEENGRGNFPPRFSGLQFPNYSSELNVNALELDDSALYLCASSLFQRQETQYFGPGTRLLVL.

Concerning this clonotype: A much larger clone lies a single base off, so this may be a read error. The chain employs TRBV27 and TRBJ1-4; 7 bases align to TRBD1. The CDR3 is 14 residues long. Germline CDR1 MNHEY, CDR2 SMNVEV (reference sequence). The CDR3, as DNA: TGTGCCAGCAGGCGACAGGGCGCTGGTGAAAAACTGTATTTT. It specifies CASRRQGAGEKLYF.

With regard to this clonotype: A much bigger clone sits one base away, suggesting this may be a read error. Here the CDR3 reads CASTTYSNQPQHF. CDR3 in DNA: TGTGCCAGCACCACATATAGCAATCAGCCCCAGCATTTT. This rearrangement joins TRBV28 to TRBJ1-5; no definite D call. Germline V CDR1 and CDR2: MDHEN, SYDVKM. The CDR3 length is 13 residues. V shed 7 bases and J shed 0 bases, with 7 bases lying between them.

This clonotype was observed a handful of times. Since a much larger clone is just one base distant, this may be a read error. CDR3 amino acids: CASSRDLVAGAPYGYTF. The CDR3 DNA is TGTGCCAGCAGCCGAGATCTAGTGGCAGGGGCGCCCTATGGCTACACCTTC. This sequence joins TRBV3-1 and TRBJ1-2; possibly TRBD1 for D (6 bases). The CDR3 sequence is 17 residues long. V was shortened by 4 bases and J by 4 bases, with 22 bases between the two germline ends. Looked up from germline, CDR1 is LGHDT and CDR2 is YNNKEL (reference sequence).

On this clonotype itself: One end of the junction is discordant with germline, which a read error may explain. The chain couples TRBV6-2 or TRBV6-3 to TRBJ1-6; 10 nucleotides line up with TRBD1. This CDR3 is built from 18 residues. Germline V lookup: CDR1 MNHEY, CDR2 SVGEGT. CDR3 in DNA: TGTGCCAGCAGTCACTCCGCCGGGACAGGGGTACTTAATTCACCCCTCCACTTT. Residues: CASSHSAGTGVLNSPLHF.

There are many counts of this clonotype. The V and J genes are TRBV7-9 and TRBJ2-5, with 10 bases identical to TRBD2. V trimming: 1 base; J trimming: 4 bases; junction bases outside the gene matches: 12. The CDR3 spans 18 residues. CDR1 and CDR2 (germline): SEHNR, FQNEAQ (reference sequence). The CDR3 is CASSLVWAGSSGGETQYF. The CDR3 bases are TGTGCCAGCAGCTTAGTTTGGGCAGGGTCTAGCGGGGGAGAGACCCAGTACTTC.

The table lists this clonotype with many counts. The chain recombines TRBV20-1 with TRBJ1-1; D not resolved. The CDR3 contains 14 residues. V dropped 6 bases and J dropped 0 bases, with 14 bases sitting between them. Germline V lookup: CDR1 DFQATT, CDR2 SNEGSKA (reference sequence). The CDR3 protein is CSARWTLMNTEAFF. DNA for the CDR3: TGCAGTGCGCGTTGGACGTTAATGAACACTGAAGCTTTCTTT.

This clonotype has only a few counts. The chain is built from TRBV5-1 and TRBJ2-5, with D perhaps matching TRBD2 (6 bases). V was cut by 4 bases and J by 5 bases, with 18 bases left in between. Germline V gene lookup returns CDR1 SGHRS and CDR2 YFSETQ. The CDR3 loop spans 15 amino acids. Here the CDR3 reads CASSPSRLGDETQYF. CDR3 nucleotide sequence: TGCGCCAGCAGCCCTTCCCGACTAGGAGACGAGACCCAGTACTTC.

V gene TRBV29-1 combines with J gene TRBJ2-5, with 9 bases that match TRBD1. V trimming: 7 bases; J trimming: 3 bases; junction bases outside the gene matches: 0. This CDR3 comprises 11 residues. Germline V CDR1 and CDR2: SQVTM, ANQGSEA. CDR3 DNA sequence: TGCAGCGGGACAGGGGAAGAGACCCAGTACTTC. Translating it yields CSGTGEETQYF.

Comment on this clonotype: No conserved phenylalanine or tryptophan is present at the end of the CDR3, so a read error is the likely explanation. The DNA is omitted, as the CDR3 cannot be located on it reliably, and the CDR3 follows TCRdb's listing. The CDR3 is CASSPQGTS. This chain links TRBV4-2 with TRBJ1-4; no DNA check was done on the table's D call, TRBD1. The CDR3 is 9 residues long, counting both termini. Per germline, CDR1 LGHNA and CDR2 YNFKEQ.

This clonotype was recorded at least ten times. The rearrangement links TRBV4-1 to TRBJ2-5, with 7 bases that match TRBD1. V shed 4 bases, J shed 5 bases, and the junction held 7 bases outside the gene matches. Germline V CDR1 and CDR2: MGHRA, YSYEKL. The CDR3 totals 14 residues. The CDR3 DNA follows: TGCGCCAGCAGCCGAACAGGGGTGATGGAGACCCAGTACTTC. As protein: CASSRTGVMETQYF.

This clonotype came up many times. The J gene is TRBJ2-7, the V gene TRBV6-5, with 7 bases fitting TRBD1. V dropped 6 bases and J dropped 2; count of bases not matched to a gene: 7. This CDR3 is 14 amino acids long. Germline V CDR1 and CDR2: MNHEY, SVGAGI. CDR3: CASSPFTGAYEQYF. CDR3 bases: TGTGCCAGCAGCCCCTTCACAGGGGCCTACGAGCAGTACTTC.

The rearrangement joins TRBV7-2 to TRBJ1-4; 11 bases fit TRBD1. CDR1 and CDR2 (germline): SGHTA, FQGNSA. The CDR3 length is 14 residues. V dropped 5 bases and J dropped 11; count of bases not matched to a gene: 7. The CDR3 coding sequence is TGTGCCAGCAGCCCAGGACAGGGGGCGCGGAAACTGTTTTTT. This gives the protein CASSPGQGARKLFF.

Note on this clonotype: Being one base from a much bigger clone, this may be a read error. This rearrangement joins TRBV30 to TRBJ1-6, with 7 bases fitting TRBD1. Germline V gene lookup returns CDR1 GTSNPN and CDR2 SVGIG (reference sequence). CDR3 size: 16 residues. V lost 5 bases, J lost 1 base, and 8 bases stayed unmatched. The CDR3 nucleotides are TGTGCCTGGGGTTACAGGGGAAGTTCCTATAATTCACCCCTCCACTTT. This translates into CAWGYRGSSYNSPLHF.

This clonotype came up many times. The J gene is TRBJ1-5, the V gene TRBV12-3 or TRBV12-4; TRBD1 might be the D (5 bases). Trimming pared 7 bases from V and 7 bases from J, leaving 14 bases between. CDR3 length: 13 residues. CDR3 bases: TGTGCCAGCAAACAGACAGCGGGGCAGCCCCAGCATTTT. Residues: CASKQTAGQPQHF.

This clonotype was recorded many times. V and J are TRBV24-1 and TRBJ2-2; D gene uncertain. Germline V lookup: CDR1 KGHDR, CDR2 SFDVKD. Trimming cost V 4 bases and J 4 bases, with 6 bases left between them. This CDR3 has 13 amino acids. The CDR3 spells CATSERITGELFF. The CDR3 nucleotides are TGTGCCACCAGTGAACGGATCACCGGGGAGCTGTTTTTT.

This clonotype was detected ten times or more. This chain uses TRBV6-6 with TRBJ2-3; D ambiguous. Germline V lookup: CDR1 MNHNY, CDR2 SVGAGI (reference sequence). The CDR3 totals 13 residues. The V gene lost 2 bases and the J gene lost 4 bases, with 7 bases spanning the gap. The CDR3 DNA is TGTGCCAGCAGTTACAAGAGAGCAGATACGCAGTATTTT. Translated: CASSYKRADTQYF.

This clonotype showed up many times. Just one base apart from a much larger clone, this may be a read error. The chain employs TRBV6-6 and TRBJ1-2, with D possibly being TRBD1 (6 bases). The CDR3 is made up of 14 amino acids. V was pared by 5 bases and J by 0 bases, with 10 bases between. Germline lookup yields CDR1 MNHNY and CDR2 SVGAGI (reference sequence). CDR3 loop: CASSRSGANYGYTF. The CDR3 nucleotides read TGTGCCAGCAGTCGGTCAGGGGCTAACTATGGCTACACCTTC.

This clonotype was counted many times. V and J are TRBV18 and TRBJ1-5; tentative D call: TRBD1 (5 bases). The V gene lost 3 bases and the J gene lost 6 bases, with 18 bases spanning the gap. The CDR3 is 16 amino acids. The germline gives CDR1 KGHSH, CDR2 LQKENI. CDR3 nucleotides: TGTGCCAGCTCACCTGAGGGTGGGGGATATGGTCAGCCCCAGCATTTT. Translating it yields CASSPEGGGYGQPQHF.

The CDR3 reads CASSLGVLATNEKLFF. For the CDR3, the DNA is TGTGCCAGCAGCTTAGGGGTCCTGGCAACTAATGAAAAACTGTTTTTT. The chain uses TRBV7-9 and TRBJ1-4; no reliable D call. This CDR3 is 16 amino acids long. CDR1 SEHNR and CDR2 FQNEAQ come from the germline V gene (reference sequence). V lost 1 base to trimming and J lost 0 bases, with 9 bases between them.